The sequence of this T cell receptor beta chain was determined in a study of shared clonotypes between healthy human individuals. Study at large: The plates for each donor numbered three CD4 naive, three CD4 memory, two CD8 naive and one CD8 memory.

Trimming removed 0 bases at V and 7 bases at J, with 15 bases between. The CDR3 is 16 residues long. Germline V gene lookup returns CDR1 SGHDN and CDR2 FVKESK. Points on this clone: The antigen is undetermined.

The table came from immunoSEQ multiplex PCR; TCRdb's copy has only in-frame clones and leaves some out. The sample includes about 680,000 clones, about 80% of them seen just once. Regarding the study as a whole: Shared clonotypes across all four donors exceeded non-shared ones in generation probability.

The sequenced material came from memory CD4+ T cells sorted from blood. Subset noted: CD45RA-negative fraction. The origin of this receptor is a woman in her twenties or thirties in good health. The chain links TRBV14 to TRBJ2-2; D is tentatively TRBD1 or TRBD2 (5 bases each). CDR3: CASSQEPRGRIGELFF. Written as DNA, the CDR3 is TGTGCCAGCAGCCAAGAGCCCCGGGGACGCATCGGGGAGCTGTTTTTT.